The rows below give T cell receptor beta chains drawn from one sample of a study of cytomegalovirus exposure and HLA in healthy donors. Sequenced by immunoSEQ multiplex PCR; TCRdb stores in-frame clones only, minus some. The sample contains about 79,000 clones, about 71% of which appear only once. Sequencing was performed on PBMCs. Source of these receptors: a man aged 60 to 69 in good health and CMV-seronegative. CDR3s include the opening cysteine and the closing phenylalanine or tryptophan. D genes are given only for firm matches. Where a row states a size, it is once, few, many or the class of an expanded clone; other rows omit it.

length | J | V | D | size | DNA | CDR3
13 | TRBJ1-1 | TRBV30 | NA | few | TGTGCCTGGAGGTCAGGGGTGAACACTGAAGCTTTCTTT | CAWRSGVNTEAFF
14 | TRBJ2-7 | TRBV7-6 | NA | NA | TGTGCCAGCAGCCTCCAAGCCGCGGGGGCCGAGCAGTACTTC | CASSLQAAGAEQYF
14 | TRBJ2-5 | TRBV5-1 | NA | NA | TGCGCCAGCAGCTTGGGCACGGAGGAGGAGACCCAGTACTTC | CASSLGTEEETQYF
15 | TRBJ2-3 | TRBV6-6 | TRBD1 | NA | TGTGCCAGCACACCGACAGGGGGCTACACAGATACGCAGTATTTT | CASTPTGGYTDTQYF
15 | TRBJ1-5 | TRBV2 | NA | NA | TGTGCCAGCAGTGAATGGCAGGTCACCGATCAGCCCCAGCATTTT | CASSEWQVTDQPQHF
16 | TRBJ1-2 | TRBV6-6 | NA | NA | TGTGCCAGCATTTCAAGCGTATTCGCGACGGAATATGGCTACACCTTC | CASISSVFATEYGYTF
15 | TRBJ1-2 | TRBV15 | NA | few | TGTGCCACCAGCAGAGACCCTGACGGGCGGGATGGCTACACCTTC | CATSRDPDGRDGYTF
14 | TRBJ2-1 | TRBV7-2 | NA | NA | TGTGCCAGCAGTTTTAGCGTCTCCTACAATGAGCAGTTCTTC | CASSFSVSYNEQFF
14 | TRBJ1-5 | TRBV5-1 | TRBD1 | NA | TGCGCCAGCAGCTTGGGGACAGGGCATCAGCCCCAGCATTTT | CASSLGTGHQPQHF
13 | TRBJ2-5 | TRBV25-1 | NA | NA | TGTGCCAGCAGTGGTGGACTTGAAGAGACCCAGTACTTC | CASSGGLEETQYF
13 | TRBJ1-1 | TRBV6-1 | TRBD1 | NA | TGTGCCAGCAGTGAAAGACAGGGCCTCGTTGCTTTCTTT | CASSERQGLVAFF
14 | TRBJ2-7 | TRBV5-1 | NA | NA | TGCGCCAGCAGCGGAGGGACAGTACTTTACGAGCAGTACTTC | CASSGGTVLYEQYF
20 | TRBJ2-7 | TRBV5-1 | TRBD2 | NA | TGCGCCAGCAGCTTGCCTCTGTGGGGGGGACGACAGATTCCACTCTACGAGCAGTACTTC | CASSLPLWGGRQIPLYEQYF
12 | TRBJ1-2 | TRBV25-1 | NA | NA | TGTGCCAGCAGTCCAGGGGACTATGGCTACACCTTC | CASSPGDYGYTF
15 | TRBJ1-4 | TRBV21-1 | NA | NA | TGTGCCAGCAGCAAAGGCGGACCCCCGGGGGAAAAACTGTTTTTT | CASSKGGPPGEKLFF
15 | TRBJ2-3 | TRBV28 | TRBD2 | NA | TGTGCCAGCAGTCCCCATTCTAGCGGGAGGGATACGCAGTATTTT | CASSPHSSGRDTQYF
14 | TRBJ1-2 | TRBV10-2 | NA | NA | TGCGCCAGCAGTGAGTCGCCGGAGAACTATGGCTACACCTTC | CASSESPENYGYTF
16 | TRBJ2-3 | TRBV5-1 | NA | few | TGCGCCAGCAGCTTGGGGGGCCACCCTAGCACAGATACGCAGTATTTT | CASSLGGHPSTDTQYF
15 | TRBJ2-7 | TRBV4-2 | TRBD2 | few | TGTGCCAGCAGCCAAGGTTGGGGGGAGGGATACGAGCAGTACTTC | CASSQGWGEGYEQYF
17 | TRBJ1-1 | TRBV7-2 | TRBD1 | NA | TGTGCCAGCAGCTTACCCCGCGGACAGGCGATGAACACTGAAGCTTTCTTT | CASSLPRGQAMNTEAFF
15 | TRBJ1-4 | TRBV4-3 | NA | NA | TGCGCCAGCAGCCAAGAACAGGCCCGAAATGAAAAACTGTTTTTT | CASSQEQARNEKLFF
14 | TRBJ2-7 | TRBV6-5 | NA | NA | TGTGCCAGCAGTTACGGGTCAGGCCTCGCCGAGCAGTACTTC | CASSYGSGLAEQYF
14 | TRBJ2-7 | TRBV6-6 | NA | NA | TGTGCCAGCGCGGCGGTGACAGGTTCCTACGAGCAGTACTTC | CASAAVTGSYEQYF
16 | TRBJ2-7 | TRBV28 | NA | NA | TGTGCCAGCAGTCAAGCGTCGGACGGGGGAATCTACGAGCAGTACTTC | CASSQASDGGIYEQYF
15 | TRBJ2-1 | TRBV5-1 | TRBD1 | NA | TGCGCCAGCAGCTCCGGACAGGGCCTGAACAATGAGCAGTTCTTC | CASSSGQGLNNEQFF
10 | TRBJ1-1 | TRBV19 | TRBD1 | NA | TGTGCCACCCAGGGGGCAGAAGCTTTCTTT | CATQGAEAFF
11 | TRBJ2-2 | TRBV20-1 | NA | NA | TGCAGTGCTAGTGTCTCCGGGGAGCTGTTTTTT | CSASVSGELFF
15 | TRBJ1-1 | TRBV19 | TRBD1 | NA | TGTGCCAGTAGAACTATCGACAGGGGAAACACTGAAGCTTTCTTT | CASRTIDRGNTEAFF
15 | TRBJ1-1 | TRBV4-1 | TRBD1 | NA | TGCGCCAGCAGCCAAGAAGGGACAGGGGGCTCACAAGCTTTCTTT | CASSQEGTGGSQAFF
16 | TRBJ2-7 | TRBV6-5 | NA | few | TGTGCCAGCAGTTTTTCTACCCTCAGGGGTTCCATCGAGCAGTACTTC | CASSFSTLRGSIEQYF
15 | TRBJ2-7 | TRBV29-1 | TRBD1 | NA | TGCAGCGTTGAGCGGACCGGGACAGGGAGCGGCGAGCAGTACTTC | CSVERTGTGSGEQYF
13 | TRBJ2-1 | TRBV6-6 | TRBD1 | NA | TGTGCCAGCGAGCAGGGGGCGCGGAATGAGCAGTTCTTC | CASEQGARNEQFF
15 | TRBJ1-6 | TRBV4-3 | NA | NA | TGCGCCAGCAGCCAAGAATATCCACAGTTCCTCCACCTCCACTTT | CASSQEYPQFLHLHF
16 | TRBJ2-1 | TRBV25-1 | TRBD1 | NA | TGTGCCAGCAGTGGGACAGGAGTTCTCTCCTACAATGAGCAGTTCTTC | CASSGTGVLSYNEQFF
12 | TRBJ2-1 | TRBV5-1 | NA | NA | TGCGCCAGCAGCTTGCTCTACAATGAGCAGTTCTTC | CASSLLYNEQFF
15 | TRBJ2-7 | TRBV6-5 | TRBD1 | NA | TGTGCCAGCAGTTACACCGGGACAGGGAGTGGCGAGCAGTACTTC | CASSYTGTGSGEQYF
16 | TRBJ2-7 | TRBV6-5 | TRBD1 | NA | TGTGCCAGCAGTTATTCCCGCGCGACAGGGCGATACGAGCAGTACTTC | CASSYSRATGRYEQYF
14 | TRBJ2-2 | TRBV5-1 | NA | NA | TGCGCCAGCAGCTTGTGGGGCCAGACCGGGGAGCTGTTTTTT | CASSLWGQTGELFF
14 | TRBJ2-1 | TRBV11-3 | TRBD2 | NA | TGTGCCAGCAGCACAGGACTAGCGGGAAGCGAGCAGTTCTTC | CASSTGLAGSEQFF
13 | TRBJ2-7 | TRBV29-1 | TRBD1 | NA | TGCAGCGTCGGACAGGGCCATCTCTACGAGCAGTACTTC | CSVGQGHLYEQYF
12 | TRBJ2-7 | TRBV7-9 | TRBD2 | NA | TGTTCCAGCAGCTTGACAGCGGGAGAGCAGTACTTC | CSSSLTAGEQYF
13 | TRBJ1-4 | TRBV6-1 | NA | NA | TGTGCCAGCAGTGTAGGGAGTAATGAAAAACTGTTTTTT | CASSVGSNEKLFF
15 | TRBJ1-5 | TRBV7-2 | TRBD1 | NA | TGTGCCAGCAGCTCAGGGGGTTTCCACGATCAGCCCCAGCATTTT | CASSSGGFHDQPQHF
16 | TRBJ2-3 | TRBV5-1 | TRBD2 | once | TGCGCCAGCAGCACCCTGGGAGCGGGAGTTAGGAATACGCAGTATTTT | CASSTLGAGVRNTQYF
14 | TRBJ1-6 | TRBV27 | NA | NA | TGTGCCAGCAGTTTCGGGGGTAATAATTCACCCCTCCACTTT | CASSFGGNNSPLHF
11 | TRBJ2-5 | TRBV14 | NA | few | TGTGCCAGCAGCCACGGGGAGACCCAGTACTTC | CASSHGETQYF
13 | TRBJ1-4 | TRBV7-9 | TRBD1 | NA | TGTGCCAGCACGGGACAGGGAGGTGAAAAACTGTTTTTT | CASTGQGGEKLFF
17 | TRBJ2-3 | TRBV5-1 | TRBD1 | NA | TGCGCCAGCAGTCAAACCCCTGGACAGGGGGACACAGATACGCAGTATTTT | CASSQTPGQGDTDTQYF
12 | TRBJ1-2 | TRBV29-1 | TRBD1 | NA | TGCAGCGTTGCGAGTCAGGGGGCCGGCTACACCTTC | CSVASQGAGYTF